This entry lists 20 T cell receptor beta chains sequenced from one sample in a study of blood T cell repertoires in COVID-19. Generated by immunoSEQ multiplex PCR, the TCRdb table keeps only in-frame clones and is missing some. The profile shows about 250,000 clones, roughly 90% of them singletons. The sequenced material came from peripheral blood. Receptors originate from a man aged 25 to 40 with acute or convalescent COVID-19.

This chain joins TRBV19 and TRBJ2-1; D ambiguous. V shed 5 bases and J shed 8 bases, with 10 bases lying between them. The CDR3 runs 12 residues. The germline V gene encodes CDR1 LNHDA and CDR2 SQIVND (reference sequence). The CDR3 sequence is CASSETVHEQFF. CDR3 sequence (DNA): TGTGCCAGTAGTGAAACGGTACATGAGCAGTTCTTC.

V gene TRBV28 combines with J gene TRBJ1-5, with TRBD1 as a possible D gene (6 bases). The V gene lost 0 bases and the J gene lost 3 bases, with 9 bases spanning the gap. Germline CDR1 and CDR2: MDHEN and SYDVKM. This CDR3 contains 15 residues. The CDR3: CASSLWQGINQPQHF. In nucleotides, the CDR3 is TGTGCCAGCAGTTTATGGCAGGGGATCAATCAGCCCCAGCATTTT.

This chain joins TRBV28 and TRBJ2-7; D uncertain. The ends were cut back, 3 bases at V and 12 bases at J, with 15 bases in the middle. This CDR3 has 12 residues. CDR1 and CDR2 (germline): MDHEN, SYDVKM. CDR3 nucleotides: TGTGCCAGCAGTTTCCGAAAACGAGCCATGTACTTC. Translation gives CASSFRKRAMYF.

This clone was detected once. The CDR3 nucleotides read TGTGCCAGCAGGTCCCACTCGTATGAGGGGGTTCTACCACCTTTTGGCGAGCAGTACTTC. Its protein is CASRSHSYEGVLPPFGEQYF. This chain connects TRBV28 to TRBJ2-7; possible D gene TRBD1, 6 bases. Trimming took off 6 bases at V and 6 bases at J, with 36 bases between the two ends. CDR1 and CDR2 from the germline V gene are MDHEN and SYDVKM. The CDR3 consists of 20 residues.

CDR3 protein: CASSDRRTSGRSSYNEQFF. The CDR3 DNA is TGTGCCAGCAGTGATAGAAGGACTAGCGGGAGGAGCTCCTACAATGAGCAGTTCTTC. The V gene is TRBV6-2 or TRBV6-3, the J gene TRBJ2-1, with TRBD2 identical over 14 bases. CDR1 MNHEY and CDR2 SVGEGT come from the germline V gene. The CDR3 runs 19 residues. V shed 5 bases, J shed 0 bases, and the junction held 9 bases outside the gene matches.

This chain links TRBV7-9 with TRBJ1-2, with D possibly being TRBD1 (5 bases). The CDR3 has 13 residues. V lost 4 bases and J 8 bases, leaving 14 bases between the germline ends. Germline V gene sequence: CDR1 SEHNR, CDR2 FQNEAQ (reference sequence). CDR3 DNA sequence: TGTGCCAGCAGCTCTACAGGTGTAGGGGGCTACACCTTC. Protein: CASSSTGVGGYTF. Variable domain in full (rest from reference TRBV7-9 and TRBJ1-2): DTGVSQNPRHKITKRGQNVTFRCDPISEHNRLYWYRQTLGQGPEFLTYFQNEAQLEKSRLLSDRFSAERPKGSFSTLEIQRTEQGDSAMYLCASSSTGVGGYTFGSGTRLTVV.

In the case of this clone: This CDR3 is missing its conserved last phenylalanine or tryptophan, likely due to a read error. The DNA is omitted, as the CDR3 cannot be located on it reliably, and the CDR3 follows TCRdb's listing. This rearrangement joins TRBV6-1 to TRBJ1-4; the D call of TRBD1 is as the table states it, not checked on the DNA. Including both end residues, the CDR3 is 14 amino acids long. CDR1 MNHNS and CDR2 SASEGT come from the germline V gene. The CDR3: CASSEAIGTTGRSL.

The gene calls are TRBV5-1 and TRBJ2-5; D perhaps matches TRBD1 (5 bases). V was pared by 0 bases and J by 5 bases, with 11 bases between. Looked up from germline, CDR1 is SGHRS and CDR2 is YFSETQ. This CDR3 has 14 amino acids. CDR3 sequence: CASSLEAGHETQYF. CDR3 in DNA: TGCGCCAGCAGCTTGGAGGCAGGACACGAGACCCAGTACTTC.

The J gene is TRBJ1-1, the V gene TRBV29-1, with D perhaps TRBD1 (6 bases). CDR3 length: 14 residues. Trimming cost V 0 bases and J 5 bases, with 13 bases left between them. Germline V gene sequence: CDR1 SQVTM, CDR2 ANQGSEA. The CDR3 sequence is CSVEDGGQSTEAFF. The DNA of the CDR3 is TGCAGCGTTGAAGATGGAGGACAGTCGACTGAAGCTTTCTTT.

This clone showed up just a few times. Written as DNA, the CDR3 is TGTGCCAGCCGTCAGGGCTCTGGAAACACCATATATTTT. Encoded protein: CASRQGSGNTIYF. The chain employs TRBV28 and TRBJ1-3, with a possible D match to TRBD1 (5 bases). CDR1 and CDR2 from the germline V gene are MDHEN and SYDVKM. The CDR3 extends over 13 amino acids. Deletions cut 8 bases from V and 0 bases from J, with 8 bases between.

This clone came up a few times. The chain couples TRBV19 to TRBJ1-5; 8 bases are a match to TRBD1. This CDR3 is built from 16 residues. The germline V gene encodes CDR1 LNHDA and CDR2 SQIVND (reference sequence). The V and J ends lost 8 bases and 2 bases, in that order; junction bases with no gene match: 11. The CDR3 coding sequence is TGTGCCAGTGTTGGACAGGGCACGAGGGGCAATCAGCCCCAGCATTTT. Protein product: CASVGQGTRGNQPQHF.

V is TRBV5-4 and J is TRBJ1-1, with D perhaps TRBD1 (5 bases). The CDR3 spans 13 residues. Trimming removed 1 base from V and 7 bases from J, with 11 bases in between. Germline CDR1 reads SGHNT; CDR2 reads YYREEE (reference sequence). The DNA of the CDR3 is TGTGCCAGCAGCTTGCAGGGTCGCGATGAAGCTTTCTTT. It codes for CASSLQGRDEAFF.

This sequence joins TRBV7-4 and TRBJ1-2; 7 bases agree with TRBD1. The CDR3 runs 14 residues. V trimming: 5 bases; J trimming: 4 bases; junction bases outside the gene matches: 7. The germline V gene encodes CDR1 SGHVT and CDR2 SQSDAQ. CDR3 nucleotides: TGTGCCAGCAGCCCGGGACAGAATTTCTATGGCTACACCTTC. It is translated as CASSPGQNFYGYTF.

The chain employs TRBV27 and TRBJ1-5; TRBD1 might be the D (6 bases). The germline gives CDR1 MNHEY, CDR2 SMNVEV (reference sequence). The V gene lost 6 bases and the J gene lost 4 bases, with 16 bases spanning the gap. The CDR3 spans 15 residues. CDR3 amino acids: CASSLRGARNQPQHF. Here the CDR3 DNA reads TGTGCCAGCAGCCTCAGGGGCGCTCGGAATCAGCCCCAGCATTTT.

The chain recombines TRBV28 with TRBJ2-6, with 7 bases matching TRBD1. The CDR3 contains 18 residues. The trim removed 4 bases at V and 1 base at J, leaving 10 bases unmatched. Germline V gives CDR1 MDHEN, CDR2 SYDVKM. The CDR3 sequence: CASSWANRGASGANVLTF. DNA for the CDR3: TGTGCCAGCAGTTGGGCAAACAGGGGCGCATCTGGGGCCAACGTCCTGACTTTC.

The CDR3 coding sequence is TGTGCTAGTGGTTTGGTAGCAGGGGCCAACCAAGAGACCCAGTACTTC. This codes for CASGLVAGANQETQYF. The rearrangement links TRBV12-5 to TRBJ2-5, with a possible D match to TRBD1 (6 bases). The CDR3 spans 16 residues. The V and J ends lost 0 bases and 0 bases respectively, with 11 bases between them. Germline V gene sequence: CDR1 LGHNT, CDR2 FRNRAP.

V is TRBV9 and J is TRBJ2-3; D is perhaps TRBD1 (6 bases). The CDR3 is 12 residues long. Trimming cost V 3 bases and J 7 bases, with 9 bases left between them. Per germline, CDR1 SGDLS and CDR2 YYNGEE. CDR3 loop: CASSAQGYTQYF. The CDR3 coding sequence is TGTGCCAGCAGCGCCCAGGGGTATACGCAGTATTTT. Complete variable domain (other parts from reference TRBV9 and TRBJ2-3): DSGVTQTPKHLITATGQRVTLRCSPRSGDLSVYWYQQSLDQGLQFLIQYYNGEERAKGNILERFSAQQFPDLHSELNLSSLELGDSALYFCASSAQGYTQYFGPGTRLTVL.

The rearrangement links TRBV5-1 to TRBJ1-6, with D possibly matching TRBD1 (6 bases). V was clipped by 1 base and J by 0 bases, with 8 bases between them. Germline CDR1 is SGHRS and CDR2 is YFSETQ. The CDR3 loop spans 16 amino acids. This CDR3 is CASSLRGNSYNSPLHF. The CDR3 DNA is TGCGCCAGCAGCTTGAGGGGGAACTCCTATAATTCACCCCTCCACTTT.

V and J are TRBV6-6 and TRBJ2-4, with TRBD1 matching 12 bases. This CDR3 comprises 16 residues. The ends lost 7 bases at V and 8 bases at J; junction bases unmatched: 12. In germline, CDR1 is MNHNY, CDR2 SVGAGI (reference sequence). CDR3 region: CASITTGTGGLYIQYF. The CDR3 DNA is TGTGCCAGCATAACAACCGGGACAGGGGGCCTGTACATTCAGTACTTC.

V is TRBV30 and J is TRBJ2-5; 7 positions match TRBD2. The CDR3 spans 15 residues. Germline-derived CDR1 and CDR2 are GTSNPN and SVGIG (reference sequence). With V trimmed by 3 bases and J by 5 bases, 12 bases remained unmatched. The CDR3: CAWRLSGGGRETQYF. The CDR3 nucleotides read TGTGCCTGGAGGCTGTCGGGCGGGGGTCGGGAGACCCAGTACTTC.